Shown below are 31 T cell receptor beta chains from a single sample sequenced in a study of blood T cell repertoires in COVID-19 (dated by TCRdb to 2019 to 2021). To prepare the library, the immunoSEQ multiplex PCR assay was applied. TCRdb provides this immuneACCESS table in a form limited to in-frame rearrangements. Some clones are lacking; in checked studies, under half of them reflect an unresolved V gene, and why the rest are absent is not known. The table for this sample lists about 160,000 clones; over 60% of them were counted only once. The ten biggest clones cover approximately 8% of the sample. Sequenced input: peripheral blood. These receptors were obtained from a man aged 60 to 75 with acute or convalescent COVID-19.

The chain combines TRBV7-3 with TRBJ2-5, with 8 bases identical to TRBD2. The CDR3 contains 15 residues. The trim removed 2 bases at V and 4 bases at J, leaving 6 bases unmatched. Germline CDR1 and CDR2: SGHTA and FQGTGA. The DNA of the CDR3 is TGTGCCAGCAGCTTAGCGGCGGGGGGCCGAGAGACCCAGTACTTC. Amino acids: CASSLAAGGRETQYF.

The rearrangement links TRBV25-1 to TRBJ2-3, with D tentatively TRBD1 (5 bases). V was shortened by 5 bases and J by 4 bases, with 16 bases between the two germline ends. The germline V gene encodes CDR1 MGHDK and CDR2 SYGVNS. This CDR3 comprises 15 residues. Written as DNA, the CDR3 is TGTGCCAGCAGTCCACAGGAAGGCTTCTCAGATACGCAGTATTTT. Translating it yields CASSPQEGFSDTQYF.

This chain connects TRBV19 to TRBJ2-5; 7 nucleotides align to TRBD1. Germline CDR1 is LNHDA and CDR2 is SQIVND (reference sequence). CDR3 length equals 14 residues. J lost 5 bases, V lost 5 bases, and 8 bases had no gene match. This CDR3 reads CASSFQTGSETQYF. The CDR3 DNA is TGTGCCAGTAGTTTCCAGACAGGGTCCGAGACCCAGTACTTC.

This chain joins TRBV29-1 and TRBJ1-2; the D gene is possibly TRBD1 (6 bases). Germline loops: CDR1 SQVTM, CDR2 ANQGSEA. Trimming removed 2 bases from V and 2 bases from J, with 6 bases in between. The CDR3 consists of 12 residues. In nucleotides, the CDR3 is TGCAGCGTTGAAAGGGGGAACTATGGCTACACCTTC. Protein sequence: CSVERGNYGYTF. The full variable domain, completed using reference TRBV29-1 and TRBJ1-2, is SAVISQKPSRDICQRGTSLTIQCQVDSQVTMMFWYRQQPGQSLTLIATANQGSEATYESGFVIDKFPISRPNLTFSTLTVSNMSPEDSSIYLCSVERGNYGYTFGSGTRLTVV.

This clone was seen a few times. The CDR3 DNA follows: TGTGCCAGCAGCTTAGGGTGGACGGGGACCTACGAGCAGTACTTC. Translation: CASSLGWTGTYEQYF. This chain links TRBV11-1 with TRBJ2-7, with D tentatively TRBD2 (5 bases). There are 15 residues in the CDR3. The V gene's germline CDR1 is SGHAT and CDR2 FQDESV (reference sequence). V was trimmed by 1 base and J by 2 bases, leaving 12 bases between them.

This clone has only a few counts. V is TRBV9 and J is TRBJ2-7; maybe TRBD1 (6 bases). The germline gives CDR1 SGDLS, CDR2 YYNGEE. V dropped 0 bases and J dropped 3 bases, with 13 bases sitting between them. The CDR3 covers 15 residues. The CDR3 protein is CASSVGWDTRYEQYF. CDR3 DNA sequence: TGTGCCAGCAGCGTAGGATGGGACACGCGCTACGAGCAGTACTTC.

The rearrangement links TRBV10-3 to TRBJ2-2; 7 positions agree with TRBD1. V was clipped by 0 bases and J by 6 bases; unmatched bases: 4. Germline V gives CDR1 ENHRY, CDR2 SYGVKD. The CDR3 loop spans 15 amino acids. CDR3 sequence: CAISESLQGAGELFF. The CDR3 DNA follows: TGTGCCATCAGTGAGTCTCTCCAGGGGGCCGGGGAGCTGTTTTTT.

This clone has just a few counts. The chain couples TRBV9 to TRBJ2-2; TRBD1 matches at 9 bases. CDR1 SGDLS and CDR2 YYNGEE come from the germline V gene. After removal of 4 bases from V and 3 bases from J, the junction contained 16 bases not matched to a gene. The CDR3 runs to 19 residues. The CDR3 region has the DNA TGTGCCAGCAGCTCCAAAGGAGGGGACAGGGTGAAAGACACCGGGGAGCTGTTTTTT. This gives the protein CASSSKGGDRVKDTGELFF.

The rearrangement joins TRBV30 to TRBJ2-1; 9 nucleotides line up with TRBD1. V dropped 3 bases and J dropped 8; count of bases not matched to a gene: 11. Germline V gene sequence: CDR1 GTSNPN, CDR2 SVGIG (reference sequence). There are 15 residues in the CDR3. CDR3 residues: CAWSAGQGLLHEQFF. Here the CDR3 DNA reads TGTGCCTGGAGCGCAGGACAGGGGCTGTTGCATGAGCAGTTCTTC.

The V call is TRBV12-5, the J call TRBJ2-1, with 8 bases that match TRBD1. Germline values: CDR1 LGHNT, CDR2 FRNRAP. This CDR3 comprises 18 residues. V shed 0 bases and J 7 bases; nucleotides not matched to a gene: 14. In DNA, the CDR3 is TGTGCTAGTGGTTTGGTAAATCTGGACAGGGCCCTACGGAATGAGCAGTTCTTC. Protein product: CASGLVNLDRALRNEQFF.

This rearrangement joins TRBV7-9 to TRBJ2-1; 8 positions agree with TRBD2. This CDR3 is built from 15 residues. The trim removed 5 bases at V and 3 bases at J, leaving 6 bases unmatched. Germline V gene data show CDR1 as SEHNR and CDR2 as FQNEAQ (reference sequence). The CDR3 DNA sequence: TGTGCCAGCAGCGCCACTAGCGGCAACTACAATGAGCAGTTCTTC. Its protein is CASSATSGNYNEQFF.

J is TRBJ1-5 and V is TRBV2; TRBD1 matches at 7 bases. Looked up from germline, CDR1 is SNHLY and CDR2 is FYNNEI. The V and J ends lost 0 bases and 7 bases, in that order; junction bases with no gene match: 6. This CDR3 is built from 15 residues. CDR3 sequence: CASSEAGQGEQPQHF. In DNA form, the CDR3 reads TGTGCCAGCAGTGAAGCAGGTCAGGGGGAGCAGCCCCAGCATTTT.

The chain recombines TRBV7-8 with TRBJ1-2; the D gene is possibly TRBD1 (5 bases). Trimming stripped 1 base from V and 7 bases from J, with 16 bases between. This CDR3 has 15 residues. Germline CDR1 reads SGHVS; CDR2 reads FQNEAQ. The CDR3 protein is CASSLEVQGGGGYTF. The CDR3 DNA follows: TGTGCCAGCAGCTTAGAAGTCCAGGGAGGTGGTGGCTACACCTTC.

This chain joins TRBV4-2 and TRBJ1-2, with 10 bases fitting TRBD1. In germline, CDR1 is LGHNA, CDR2 YNFKEQ. Germline trimming cut 0 bases from V and 7 bases from J; bases unmatched to any gene: 5. The CDR3 totals 15 residues. The CDR3 DNA is TGTGCCAGCAGCCAAGATTCCCGGGACAGGGGTGGCTACACCTTC. The encoded protein is CASSQDSRDRGGYTF.

The chain carries TRBV5-5 and TRBJ2-2, with 9 nucleotides matching TRBD2. J lost 3 bases, V lost 4 bases, and 4 bases had no gene match. Germline V lookup: CDR1 SGHKS, CDR2 YYEKEE (reference sequence). CDR3 length equals 15 residues. The CDR3 reads CASSHSGGYTGELFF. As DNA, the CDR3 is TGTGCCAGCAGCCATAGCGGGGGATACACCGGGGAGCTGTTTTTT. Combining the CDR3 with reference TRBV5-5 and TRBJ2-2 gives the whole variable domain DAGVTQSPTHLIKTRGQQVTLRCSPISGHKSVSWYQQVLGQGPQFIFQYYEKEERGRGNFPDRFSARQFPNYSSELNVNALLLGDSALYLCASSHSGGYTGELFFGEGSRLTVL.

This chain connects TRBV23-1 to TRBJ1-5; D unclear. TRBV23-1 is known as an ORF, though its function is uncertain. The V end lost 2 bases, the J end lost 0 bases, and 5 bases lay between the germline ends. There are 14 residues in the CDR3. The CDR3 bases are TGCGCCAGCAGTCAAACAATTAGCAATCAGCCCCAGCATTTT. This translates into CASSQTISNQPQHF.

This clone was recorded once. The chain has TRBV5-6 and TRBJ2-1, with 7 bases identical to TRBD1. This CDR3 has 13 residues. Per the germline V gene, CDR1 is SGHDT and CDR2 is YYEEEE. Trimming cost V 5 bases and J 16 bases; bases outside gene matches: 15. The CDR3 DNA follows: TGTGCCAGCAGTTTATCCCTGACAGGGAGCAAATTCTTC. This gives the protein CASSLSLTGSKFF.

This clone was detected only once. The chain is built from TRBV11-2 and TRBJ2-1; 7 bases agree with TRBD1. Looked up from germline, CDR1 is SGHAT and CDR2 is FQNNGV. The length of the CDR3 is 15 residues. Germline trimming cut 4 bases from V and 3 bases from J; bases unmatched to any gene: 6. CDR3 residues: CASSSLGGFYNEQFF. The CDR3 bases are TGTGCCAGCAGCTCATTAGGGGGCTTCTACAATGAGCAGTTCTTC.

This clone was counted only a few times. CDR3 bases: TGTGCCAGCAGTAGGCGGGCGGACGGTGAGCAGTACTTC. Translating gives CASSRRADGEQYF. V gene TRBV27 combines with J gene TRBJ2-7, with D possibly being TRBD2 (5 bases). CDR1 and CDR2 (germline): MNHEY, SMNVEV (reference sequence). The CDR3 is 13 amino acids. The V end lost 5 bases, the J end lost 7 bases, and 15 bases lay between the germline ends.

This clone has more than one count but fewer than ten. The chain couples TRBV11-1 to TRBJ2-2, with 8 bases lining up with TRBD1. Germline V gene sequence: CDR1 SGHAT, CDR2 FQDESV (reference sequence). Trimming removed 5 bases from V and 5 bases from J; junction bases left unmatched: 4. This CDR3 has 14 amino acids. The CDR3 protein is CASSRQGLTGELFF. In nucleotides, the CDR3 is TGTGCCAGCAGCCGACAGGGGTTAACCGGGGAGCTGTTTTTT.

The J gene is TRBJ2-5, the V gene TRBV11-1; TRBD1 might be the D (6 bases). The length of the CDR3 is 16 residues. V shed 2 bases and J shed 1 base, with 14 bases lying between them. Germline V lookup: CDR1 SGHAT, CDR2 FQDESV (reference sequence). CDR3 DNA: TGTGCCAGCAGCTTAAACCCTGGACAGTTCCAAGAGACCCAGTACTTC. Its protein is CASSLNPGQFQETQYF.

The genes are TRBV7-2 and TRBJ1-2; D gene ambiguous. The CDR3 has 11 residues. Trimming shortened V by 4 bases and J by 7 bases, and 7 bases separated the two germline ends. Germline V gene sequence: CDR1 SGHTA, CDR2 FQGNSA. This CDR3 reads CASSSRFGYTF. The CDR3 coding sequence is TGTGCCAGCAGCTCTAGGTTTGGCTACACCTTC.

The rearrangement links TRBV29-1 to TRBJ2-3, with 7 nucleotides matching TRBD2. CDR3 length equals 15 residues. The germline V gene has CDR1 SQVTM and CDR2 ANQGSEA. With 2 bases clipped from V and 2 bases from J, the junction kept 7 bases outside the gene matches. The CDR3 loop reads CSVEREGRITDTQYF. The CDR3 DNA sequence: TGCAGCGTTGAAAGGGAGGGGAGAATCACAGATACGCAGTATTTT.

This clone appeared a few times. This chain uses TRBV5-8 with TRBJ2-1, with 8 bases identical to TRBD2. Germline V lookup: CDR1 SGHTS, CDR2 YDEGEE. Germline trimming cut 0 bases from V and 10 bases from J; bases unmatched to any gene: 9. The CDR3 runs 15 residues. The CDR3 spells CASSLAYSGGGEQFF. CDR3 nucleotides: TGTGCCAGCAGCTTGGCTTACAGCGGGGGAGGGGAGCAGTTCTTC.

The V gene is TRBV24-1, the J gene TRBJ2-2; D is possibly TRBD2 (6 bases). Between the trimmed V and J ends, which lost 0 bases and 4 bases, there was a span of 8 bases. This CDR3 region has 15 residues. Per germline, CDR1 KGHDR and CDR2 SFDVKD. CDR3 sequence: CATSDLQGGTGELFF. The CDR3 DNA reads as TGTGCCACCAGTGATTTGCAGGGAGGCACCGGGGAGCTGTTTTTT.

The chain joins TRBV29-1 to TRBJ2-7; 8 bases line up with TRBD2. J lost 2 bases, V lost 6 bases, and 3 bases had no gene match. Germline CDR1 and CDR2: SQVTM and ANQGSEA. The CDR3 loop spans 12 amino acids. The CDR3 region has the DNA TGCAGCGTAAGCGGGGGTACCTACGAGCAGTACTTC. This sequence encodes CSVSGGTYEQYF.

The J gene is TRBJ2-4, the V gene TRBV3-1 (or the pseudogene TRBV3-2); 14 bases match TRBD2. The CDR3 spans 19 residues. With V trimmed by 5 bases and J by 0 bases, 9 bases remained unmatched. Germline V lookup: CDR1 LGHDT, CDR2 YNNKEL (reference sequence). CDR3 DNA: TGTGCCAGCAGCGGAGAGGGACTAGCGGGGGCCTCAGCCAAAAACATTCAGTACTTC. This codes for CASSGEGLAGASAKNIQYF.

This clone was observed once. Other nucleotide sequences from this sample produce the same CDR3. CDR3: CASSIAPLGQHYGYTF. The CDR3 nucleotides are TGTGCCAGTAGTATAGCCCCCCTAGGACAGCACTATGGCTACACCTTC. This rearrangement joins TRBV19 to TRBJ1-2, with D possibly being TRBD1 (6 bases). The CDR3 contains 16 residues. V lost 1 base, J lost 3 bases, and 15 bases lay in between. Germline V gene lookup returns CDR1 LNHDA and CDR2 SQIVND (reference sequence).

This rearrangement joins TRBV27 to TRBJ1-6, with a weak D call TRBD1 (5 bases). Germline V CDR1 and CDR2: MNHEY, SMNVEV (reference sequence). V dropped 4 bases and J dropped 9 bases, with 16 bases sitting between them. The length of the CDR3 is 15 residues. CDR3 nucleotide sequence: TGTGCCAGCAGTTCGCTAGGGGTTGGAAGTTCACCCCTCCACTTT. It yields the protein CASSSLGVGSSPLHF.

Concerning this clone itself: At the DNA level, this CDR3 is encoded by other sequences in the same sample as well. J is TRBJ2-1 and V is TRBV5-6; possible D gene TRBD1, 5 bases. The V end lost 3 bases, the J end lost 4 bases, and 8 bases lay between the germline ends. The V gene's germline CDR1 is SGHDT and CDR2 YYEEEE. This CDR3 comprises 13 residues. This CDR3 is CASSSDTYNEQFF. Here the CDR3 DNA reads TGTGCCAGCAGCTCGGACACGTACAATGAGCAGTTCTTC.

This clone showed up just once. The chain uses TRBV30 and TRBJ1-4, with D maybe TRBD1 (6 bases). Trimming took 1 base from V and 7 from J, leaving 10 bases between them. This CDR3 is 13 amino acids long. In germline, CDR1 is GTSNPN, CDR2 SVGIG (reference sequence). CDR3 amino acids: CAWSGQAGEKLFF. The CDR3 DNA reads TGTGCCTGGAGTGGACAGGCGGGTGAAAAACTGTTTTTT. Full variable domain (rest looked up from reference TRBV30 and TRBJ1-4): SQTIHQWPATLVQPVGSPLSLECTVEGTSNPNLYWYRQAAGRGLQLLFYSVGIGQISSEVPQNLSASRPQDRQFILSSKKLLLSDSGFYLCAWSGQAGEKLFFGSGTQLSVL.